Following are 22 T cell receptor beta chains from one sample sequenced in a study of T-cell reconstitution after alpha-beta-depleted transplantation in children. TCRbeta library preparation incorporated unique molecular identifiers. Each CDR3 protein gets one entry after TCRdb re-called the PCR reads with MiXCR. Of 550,000 to 800,000 distinct CDR3 sequences detected, approximately 14% appear once; the ten largest clones hold roughly 0.84%. The material sequenced was PBMCs, taken before TCRalphabeta/CD19-depleted stem cell transplant. Receptor source: a girl aged 2-10 years with congenital amegakaryocytic thrombocytopenia, due to receive a stem cell transplant.

The table lists this clonotype with a few counts. The chain links TRBV7-9 to TRBJ2-4; no clear D gene. Germline V CDR1 and CDR2: SEHNR, FQNEAQ (reference sequence). V was clipped by 5 bases and J by 7 bases, with 9 bases between them. CDR3 length equals 12 residues. CDR3 sequence (DNA): TGTGCCAGCAGCCCGTTAGGGAACATTCAGTACTTC. As protein: CASSPLGNIQYF.

CDR3 amino acids: CASCRGGSGEDTQYF. CDR3 DNA: TGTGCCTCCTGTCGCGGCGGGAGTGGGGAGGATACGCAGTATTTT. The chain has TRBV7-9 and TRBJ2-3; 7 positions match TRBD2. V gave up 11 bases and J gave up 6 bases; unmatched junction bases: 17. The CDR3 totals 15 residues. In germline, CDR1 is SEHNR, CDR2 FQNEAQ (reference sequence).

This clonotype was detected ten times or more. The V gene is TRBV3-1, the J gene TRBJ1-1; no clear D. The CDR3 has 14 residues. Germline CDR1 reads LGHDT; CDR2 reads YNNKEL (reference sequence). V was shortened by 4 bases and J by 3 bases, with 12 bases between the two germline ends. The CDR3 DNA reads as TGTGCCAGCAGCCCTGAGGAGGGATACACTGAAGCTTTCTTT. It codes for CASSPEEGYTEAFF.

With respect to this clonotype: Germline is not matched at one junction end, which may reflect a read error. The gene calls are TRBV7-9 and TRBJ1-1; weak D call: TRBD1 (6 bases). There are 15 residues in the CDR3. Germline V gene sequence: CDR1 SEHNR, CDR2 FQNEAQ (reference sequence). CDR3 region: CASSPAGQMNAEAFF. The DNA for the CDR3 is TGTGCCAGCAGCCCAGCGGGACAAATGAACGCTGAAGCTTTCTTT.

This clonotype was seen ten or more times. The V gene is TRBV12-3 or TRBV12-4, the J gene TRBJ2-1; 14 nucleotides align to TRBD2. After removal of 6 bases from V and 4 bases from J, the junction contained 5 bases not matched to a gene. CDR3 length: 16 residues. The CDR3 is CASRQTSGRGYNEQFF. The CDR3 nucleotides are TGTGCCAGCAGACAGACTAGCGGGAGGGGGTACAATGAGCAGTTCTTC.

This chain connects TRBV11-3 to TRBJ2-3; 7 bases agree with TRBD2. Per germline, CDR1 SGHNT and CDR2 YENEEA. V lost 6 bases and J lost 1; bases outside the gene matches: 4. The CDR3 has 14 residues. The CDR3 region has the DNA TGTGCCAGCAGTTCTAGCGGCGGCACAGATACGCAGTATTTT. Its translation: CASSSSGGTDTQYF.

This clonotype was counted a single time. The V call is TRBV20-1, the J call TRBJ2-7; D remains ambiguous. CDR1 DFQATT and CDR2 SNEGSKA come from the germline V gene (reference sequence). The CDR3 is 13 residues long. The V gene lost 1 base and the J gene lost 3 bases, with 10 bases spanning the gap. CDR3 nucleotides: TGCAGTGCTAGAGGGAACGTTGGCTACGAGCAGTACTTC. Translating it yields CSARGNVGYEQYF.

This clonotype was picked up many times. V usage is TRBV7-8 and J usage is TRBJ2-5; tentatively, D is TRBD2 (5 bases). Germline CDR1 and CDR2: SGHVS and FQNEAQ. V lost 3 bases and J 5 bases, leaving 10 bases between the germline ends. The CDR3 totals 13 residues. This CDR3 reads CASSFEGGETQYF. As DNA, the CDR3 is TGTGCCAGCAGCTTCGAGGGTGGGGAGACCCAGTACTTC.

This clonotype was detected ten times or more. This chain uses TRBV10-3 with TRBJ2-1; 11 positions agree with TRBD2. Germline V gene sequence: CDR1 ENHRY, CDR2 SYGVKD. Germline trimming cut 6 bases from V and 2 bases from J; bases unmatched to any gene: 3. This CDR3 has 15 residues. CDR3 DNA sequence: TGTGCCATCAGACCGGGACTAGCGGCCTACAATGAGCAGTTCTTC. Protein sequence: CAIRPGLAAYNEQFF.

The rearrangement uses TRBV20-1 and TRBJ2-4; 10 bases map to TRBD1. This CDR3 is 15 amino acids long. CDR1 and CDR2 (germline): DFQATT, SNEGSKA (reference sequence). V was clipped by 2 bases and J by 6 bases; unmatched bases: 7. CDR3 residues: CSARKTGGRGNIQYF. The CDR3 DNA reads TGCAGTGCTAGAAAGACAGGGGGCAGGGGAAACATTCAGTACTTC.

The chain combines TRBV19 with TRBJ2-7; 8 positions match TRBD1. V gave up 7 bases and J gave up 2 bases; unmatched junction bases: 7. The CDR3 sequence is 14 residues long. Germline assignment: CDR1 LNHDA and CDR2 SQIVND (reference sequence). The CDR3 region is CASMGGTGPYEQYF. The CDR3 nucleotides read TGTGCCAGTATGGGCGGGACAGGACCCTACGAGCAGTACTTC.

The sample holds many counts of this clonotype. The genes are TRBV10-3 and TRBJ2-5; D possibly corresponds to TRBD2 (6 bases). The CDR3 extends over 16 amino acids. Trimming took 8 bases from V and 5 from J, leaving 24 bases between them. Germline V CDR1 and CDR2: ENHRY, SYGVKD. CDR3 sequence reads: CAIARELASVGETQYF. CDR3 DNA: TGTGCCATCGCTAGGGAACTAGCAAGTGTCGGCGAGACCCAGTACTTC.

This rearrangement joins TRBV4-1 to TRBJ2-1, with 7 nucleotides matching TRBD2. Trimming cost V 1 base and J 10 bases; bases outside gene matches: 13. Germline V gene lookup returns CDR1 MGHRA and CDR2 YSYEKL. The CDR3 loop spans 16 amino acids. CDR3 loop: CASSQGLAWGTGEQFF. CDR3 DNA sequence: TGCGCCAGCAGCCAAGGACTAGCTTGGGGGACGGGGGAGCAGTTCTTC.

A remark on this clonotype: It may be a read error: a sequence one base away is much more abundant. The genes are TRBV7-9 and TRBJ2-7, with 8 bases fitting TRBD2. The CDR3 covers 15 residues. CDR1 SEHNR and CDR2 FQNEAQ come from the germline V gene (reference sequence). The CDR3 DNA reads as TGTGCCTGCAGCTTATCCAGCGGGAGTCCCTACGAGCAGTACTTC. Translation: CACSLSSGSPYEQYF.

This clonotype was detected many times. The genes are TRBV18 and TRBJ2-1; unclear D gene. With 10 bases removed from V and 4 bases from J, the gap between germline ends came to 11 bases. The CDR3 is 12 amino acids. Germline CDR1 and CDR2: KGHSH and LQKENI. CDR3 sequence reads: CATEAVYNEQFF. The CDR3 nucleotides read TGTGCCACCGAGGCCGTTTACAATGAGCAGTTCTTC.

This clonotype was seen many times. CDR3 region: CASSSPIYEQYF. CDR3 coding DNA: TGTGCCAGCAGTTCCCCGATCTACGAGCAGTACTTC. This sequence joins TRBV28 and TRBJ2-7, with D hard to call. V shed 4 bases and J shed 3 bases, with 7 bases lying between them. This CDR3 contains 12 residues. From germline, CDR1 is MDHEN and CDR2 SYDVKM.

The gene calls are TRBV5-1 and TRBJ1-2, with D perhaps matching TRBD1 (5 bases). Germline V gene lookup returns CDR1 SGHRS and CDR2 YFSETQ. The CDR3 extends over 13 amino acids. Trimming left V 4 bases short and J 4 bases short, with 11 bases between. CDR3 residues: CASSPRDVYGYTF. The CDR3 DNA sequence: TGCGCCAGCAGCCCCCGGGACGTCTATGGCTACACCTTC.

This clonotype was found a few times. The rearrangement links TRBV20-1 to TRBJ2-3; 10 bases fit TRBD2. This CDR3 is built from 15 residues. The trim removed 1 base at V and 4 bases at J, leaving 5 bases unmatched. CDR1 and CDR2 from the germline V gene are DFQATT and SNEGSKA (reference sequence). The CDR3, as DNA: TGCAGTGCTAGAGGTCTAGCGGGAGAGTCAGATACGCAGTATTTT. Translated, it gives CSARGLAGESDTQYF.

The J gene is TRBJ2-1, the V gene TRBV11-3, with TRBD2 as a possible D gene (5 bases). Germline V lookup: CDR1 SGHNT, CDR2 YENEEA. The CDR3 runs 13 residues. Trimming cost V 6 bases and J 8 bases, with 14 bases left between them. CDR3 coding DNA: TGTGCCAGCAGGGATGGAACTAGTTATGAGCAGTTCTTC. Amino acids: CASRDGTSYEQFF.

The chain couples TRBV3-1 to TRBJ2-7, with D maybe TRBD2 (6 bases). The CDR3 is made up of 13 amino acids. The V and J ends lost 3 bases and 3 bases respectively, with 9 bases between them. Germline assignment: CDR1 LGHDT and CDR2 YNNKEL (reference sequence). This CDR3 is CASSQTSIYEQYF. CDR3 DNA sequence: TGTGCCAGCAGCCAGACTAGTATCTACGAGCAGTACTTC.

Here the CDR3 DNA reads TGTGCCAGTAGTATAGACTCAGGGGCGGTGAACACTGAAGCTTTCTTT. This translates into CASSIDSGAVNTEAFF. The chain couples TRBV19 to TRBJ1-1, with D possibly TRBD1 on 6 matching bases. The CDR3 loop spans 16 amino acids. Germline V CDR1 and CDR2: LNHDA, SQIVND (reference sequence). The V end was cut by 0 bases, the J end by 0 bases, with 11 bases between.

The rearrangement uses TRBV7-9 and TRBJ2-1; D gene ambiguous. V lost 1 base, J lost 1 base, and 11 bases lay in between. The CDR3 is 16 residues long. Germline assignment: CDR1 SEHNR and CDR2 FQNEAQ (reference sequence). The CDR3 region has the DNA TGTGCCAGCAGCTTAGGGGTGCAATTGTCCTACAATGAGCAGTTCTTC. Protein sequence: CASSLGVQLSYNEQFF.